Listed below are T cell receptor beta chains from one sample, sequenced in a study of T cells after yellow fever vaccination. TCRdb used MiXCR to reprocess the 5' RACE reads, holding one entry per CDR3 protein. The sample shows about 550,000 distinct CDR3 sequences, under 25% of them seen only once. The source material was PBMCs, sampled 15 days after the yellow fever booster vaccination. The receptors shown here come from a man aged 25-45 years who received the YFV17D yellow fever vaccine. CDR3s include the opening cysteine and the closing phenylalanine or tryptophan. A D gene is named only where the DNA matches it firmly. Only some rows state a clone size, as once, few, many or a class for expanded clones.

J | V | D | size | DNA | CDR3
TRBJ2-7 | TRBV6-1 | - | few | TGTGCCAGCAGTGAAGTTGGGAGGCTAGCAGCTTTGTACGAGCAGTACTTC | CASSEVGRLAALYEQYF
TRBJ1-1 | TRBV29-1 | - | - | TGCAGCGTTGTCGGATCTTACTCGAACACTGAAGCTTTCTTT | CSVVGSYSNTEAFF
TRBJ1-2 | TRBV4-3 | TRBD1 | few | TGCGCCAGCAGCCAACCCCAAGGGACAGGCCCCTGGGGCTATGGCTACACCTTC | CASSQPQGTGPWGYGYTF
TRBJ2-2 | TRBV10-3 | TRBD2 | few | TGTGCCATCAGTGAGTCTAGCGGGAGTAGAGTGCTGTTTTTT | CAISESSGSRVLFF
TRBJ2-3 | TRBV10-3 | TRBD2 | - | TGTGCCATCGGAGTAGCGGGGGGAGATACGCAGTATTTT | CAIGVAGGDTQYF
TRBJ1-6 | TRBV7-2 | - | few | TGTGCCAGCAGCTTAGCCGAGGGGTCCGGGGCACCCCTCCACTTT | CASSLAEGSGAPLHF
TRBJ2-1 | TRBV6-1 | - | few | TGTGCCAGCAGCGTCCCGGGTCCCGCGACGAGTGAGCAGTTCTTC | CASSVPGPATSEQFF
TRBJ2-1 | TRBV18 | - | few | TGTGCCAGCTCACCTACCCAGGGATACTCCTACAATGAGCAGTTCTTC | CASSPTQGYSYNEQFF
TRBJ1-6 | TRBV19 | - | - | TGTGCCAGTAGTACGACAGGTCTAGGAAATTCACCCCTCCACTTT | CASSTTGLGNSPLHF
TRBJ2-1 | TRBV6-5 | - | - | TGTGCCAGCAGTTACTCTTCGGGGGCCTACAATGAGCAGTTCTTC | CASSYSSGAYNEQFF
TRBJ1-4 | TRBV28 | - | few | TGTGCCAGCAGTTACCCCCGGGGAACTAATGAAAAACTGTTTTTT | CASSYPRGTNEKLFF
TRBJ1-1 | TRBV7-8 | - | - | TGTGCCAGCAGCGAGAGGTACCAGCTGAACACTGAAGCTTTCTTT | CASSERYQLNTEAFF
TRBJ2-3 | TRBV7-2 | - | many | TGTGCCAGCAGCCCCAGGAGGGGAGAAGCGCAGTATTTT | CASSPRRGEAQYF
TRBJ2-5 | TRBV20-1 | - | - | TGCAGTGCTTCCATCAGGTTACAGTACCAAGAGACCCAGTACTTC | CSASIRLQYQETQYF
TRBJ2-7 | TRBV30 | - | few | TGTGCCTGGAGCCGGCCAGGGGTGGACGAGCAGTACTTC | CAWSRPGVDEQYF
TRBJ2-1 | TRBV4-1 | - | - | TGCGCCAGCAGCCAAGACTGGGTGAATGAGCAGTTCTTC | CASSQDWVNEQFF
TRBJ2-5 | TRBV12-3/TRBV12-4 | - | few | TGTGCCAGCAGTTCCGGATTCGGCCTCCAAGAGACCCAGTACTTC | CASSSGFGLQETQYF
TRBJ2-2 | TRBV10-3 | - | - | TGTGCCATCACAGGGGGGAGCCCCGGGGAGCTGTTTTTT | CAITGGSPGELFF
TRBJ2-2 | TRBV10-2 | TRBD2 | once | TGCGCCAGCAGACTAGCGGAGGCGGGCGGGGAGCTGTTTTTT | CASRLAEAGGELFF
TRBJ2-3 | TRBV5-1 | - | few | TGCGCCAGCAGCCGTGCGGGAACACCCGATACGCAGTATTTT | CASSRAGTPDTQYF
TRBJ1-1 | TRBV4-2 | TRBD1 | - | TGTGCCAGCAGTTCCTGGGACAGCCGTGCTGAAGCTTTCTTT | CASSSWDSRAEAFF
TRBJ2-5 | TRBV12-3/TRBV12-4 | TRBD1 | few | TGTGCCAGCAGACCAGGGGGTGGCCGTGCGAAGAAGACCCAGTACTTC | CASRPGGGRAKKTQYF
TRBJ2-7 | TRBV20-1 | - | many | TGCAGTGCTAGAGATCTAGGGATCCCCTCCTACGAGCAGTACTTC | CSARDLGIPSYEQYF
TRBJ2-2 | TRBV6-4 | TRBD2 | - | TGTGCCAGCAGTGACTCTAAGCTAGCGGGAGATTCCGGGGAGCTGTTTTTT | CASSDSKLAGDSGELFF
TRBJ2-3 | TRBV7-2 | TRBD2 | - | TGTGCCAGCAGCTCATATAGACTAGCGGGAAAAGATACGCAGTATTTT | CASSSYRLAGKDTQYF
TRBJ2-7 | TRBV7-6 | - | few | TGTGCCAGCAGCCGCGGACCTGGGCGATCTTACGAGCAGTACTTC | CASSRGPGRSYEQYF
TRBJ2-2 | TRBV28 | - | few | TGTGTGATTCAGAAATCGAACACCGGGGAGCTGTTTTTT | CVIQKSNTGELFF
TRBJ2-7 | TRBV7-8 | TRBD2 | - | TGTGCCAGCAGCTTAAGCGGGAGGGCCGGTGGGGAGCAGTACTTC | CASSLSGRAGGEQYF
TRBJ2-3 | TRBV11-3 | - | - | TGTGCCAGCAGCCACGCGGGCACAGATACGCAGTATTTT | CASSHAGTDTQYF
TRBJ2-1 | TRBV7-2 | - | few | TGTGCCAGCAGAAAACCGACTAGTCGCGAGCAGTTCTTC | CASRKPTSREQFF
TRBJ2-2 | TRBV12-3/TRBV12-4 | TRBD2 | - | TGTGCCAGCGTGACTAGCGCGGGGAACACCGGGGAGCTGTTTTTT | CASVTSAGNTGELFF
TRBJ2-1 | TRBV3-1 | - | few | TGTGCCAGCAGCCAGTTACAGTACAATGAGCAGTTCTTC | CASSQLQYNEQFF
TRBJ2-7 | TRBV29-1 | TRBD2 | few | TGCAGCGTCGGTATCACTAGCGGGAGAACCTACGAGCAGTACTTC | CSVGITSGRTYEQYF
TRBJ2-1 | TRBV6-5 | - | - | TGTGCCAGCAGTTACTGGATTTTTGTAGAGGGGTTCTTC | CASSYWIFVEGFF
TRBJ1-2 | TRBV7-2 | - | few | TGTGCCAGCAGCTTAGTAGGGCCAGCCAACTATGGCTACACCTTC | CASSLVGPANYGYTF
TRBJ2-5 | TRBV24-1 | - | - | TGTGCCACCAGTTCGAGCGGAGATCAAGAGACCCAGTACTTC | CATSSSGDQETQYF
TRBJ1-1 | TRBV20-1 | - | - | TGCAGTGCTAGAGAGAATAGAGGCACTGAAGCTTTCTTT | CSARENRGTEAFF
TRBJ2-6 | TRBV5-4 | TRBD1 | - | TGTGCCAGCAGCTTGGGGGACAGGGCTGGGGCCAACGTCCTGACTTTC | CASSLGDRAGANVLTF
TRBJ1-6 | TRBV6-5 | - | few | TGTGCCAGCAGTTACACCCGAAATCGTTGGGATTCACCCCTCCACTTT | CASSYTRNRWDSPLHF
TRBJ2-1 | TRBV11-3 | - | few | TGTGCCAGCAGCTTAGTACAGGGAGGTGAGCAGTTCTTC | CASSLVQGGEQFF
TRBJ2-1 | TRBV10-2 | - | few | TGCGCCAGCAGTGAGGGACTTCTCTCTTCTGAGCAGTTCTTC | CASSEGLLSSEQFF
TRBJ2-4 | TRBV20-1 | - | - | TGCAGTGCTAAAGAGCCCAGGGCCAAAAACATTCAGTACTTC | CSAKEPRAKNIQYF
TRBJ2-3 | TRBV7-2 | - | - | TGTGCCAGCAGCCGAGCGCAATTTCAGCCCCCTGCAGATACGCAGTATTTT | CASSRAQFQPPADTQYF
TRBJ2-7 | TRBV7-6 | - | - | TGTGCCAGCAGCTTAGCCACCTTAGGGTACGAGCAGTACTTC | CASSLATLGYEQYF
TRBJ2-3 | TRBV5-1 | TRBD2 | few | TGCGCCAGCAGCCTATCGACTAGCGGGCTGTACACCACAGATACGCAGTATTTT | CASSLSTSGLYTTDTQYF
TRBJ2-1 | TRBV25-1 | TRBD2 | - | TGTGCCAGCAGGACAGGGGGACTAGCGGCCAATGAGAAGTTCTTC | CASRTGGLAANEKFF
TRBJ2-7 | TRBV18 | TRBD2 | - | TGTGCCAGCTCACCCTTTACTAGCGGTCCCACTGTTCAGAGCTCCTACGAGCAGTACTTC | CASSPFTSGPTVQSSYEQYF
TRBJ2-1 | TRBV6-5 | TRBD2 | few | TGTGCCAGCAGTACACGACTAGCGGGAGTCATAAGCTCCTACAATGAGCAGTTCTTC | CASSTRLAGVISSYNEQFF
TRBJ2-1 | TRBV27 | TRBD2 | - | TGTGCCAGCAGTCCCTGGACTAGCGGGAGACGGAATGAGCAGTTCTTC | CASSPWTSGRRNEQFF
TRBJ2-7 | TRBV28 | - | few | TGTGCCAGCACTCTAAGAGGGATAGCGGTCTACGAGCAGTACTTC | CASTLRGIAVYEQYF
TRBJ2-1 | TRBV10-3 | - | - | TGTGCCATCAGTGGGAGCCCAAGCGATGCGGGGAGATCTCACTACAATGAGCAGTTCTTC | CAISGSPSDAGRSHYNEQFF
TRBJ2-7 | TRBV20-1 | - | few | TGCAGTGCTAGAGATGCGGTAGCGGCACCCTACGAGCAGTACTTC | CSARDAVAAPYEQYF
TRBJ2-5 | TRBV18 | TRBD2 | few | TGTGCCAGCTCACTCGCGGGAGGGATCGAGACCCAGTACTTC | CASSLAGGIETQYF
TRBJ2-7 | TRBV12-3/TRBV12-4 | - | few | TGTGCCAGCGGACCGGACGGGAGCTGGTACGAGCAGTACTTC | CASGPDGSWYEQYF
TRBJ2-1 | TRBV29-1 | - | - | TGCAGCGTTTCACGTTCCGGCGGCGAGCAGTTCTTC | CSVSRSGGEQFF
TRBJ2-3 | TRBV7-2 | - | few | TGTGCCAGCAGCTGGCCTAGCACAGATACGCAGTATTTT | CASSWPSTDTQYF
TRBJ2-2 | TRBV7-6 | - | - | TGTGCCAGCAGCTTAGGCCAGGGGATAATTCTCGGGGAGCTGTTTTTT | CASSLGQGIILGELFF
TRBJ2-1 | TRBV20-1 | TRBD2 | few | TGCAGCGCACTTTCGGGAGGTGGGTACAATGAGCAGTTCTTC | CSALSGGGYNEQFF